These T cell receptor beta chains were read from a single sample in a study of cytomegalovirus exposure and HLA in healthy donors. Method: immunoSEQ multiplex PCR; TCRdb's copy keeps in-frame clones and lacks some. The sample has around 57,000 clones, roughly 90% seen once. The sequenced material came from PBMCs. These receptors were collected from a man aged 30 to 39 in good health and CMV-seropositive. CDR3s include the opening cysteine and the closing phenylalanine or tryptophan. A D gene is named only where the DNA matches it firmly. Clone size is stated in some rows and not others, as once, few, many or a class when expanded.

V	D	J	size	DNA	CDR3
TRBV4-1	TRBD2	TRBJ2-7	.	TGCGCCAGCAGCAAAGGACAGCGGGAGCCGACCCACGAGCAGTACTTC	CASSKGQREPTHEQYF
TRBV7-8	.	TRBJ2-1	.	TGTGCCAGCCGCACCAAAGGAGGGCCCTCGGGCAATGAGCAGTTCTTC	CASRTKGGPSGNEQFF
TRBV27	.	TRBJ2-7	.	TGTGCCAGCAGTTCTACAGGCTACGAGCAGTACTTC	CASSSTGYEQYF
TRBV11-3	TRBD1	TRBJ2-1	.	TGTGCCAGCAGCTTAGGGGGGGACAGACAGGGGAATGAGCAGTTCTTC	CASSLGGDRQGNEQFF
TRBV16	TRBD2	TRBJ2-7	.	TGTGCCAGCAGCCCAGGGACTAGGTGGGACTACGAGCAGTACTTC	CASSPGTRWDYEQYF
TRBV29-1	TRBD1	TRBJ1-2	.	TGCAGCGTTGCGGACAGGCCGTGGGATATCGGCTACACCTTC	CSVADRPWDIGYTF
TRBV11-3	TRBD2	TRBJ2-7	.	TGTGCCAGCAGCTTGGAGCGGGAGGGCCGCGAGCAGTACTTC	CASSLEREGREQYF
TRBV29-1	.	TRBJ1-1	.	TGCAGCGCTGGGGAGGGGACGAACACTGAAGCTTTCTTT	CSAGEGTNTEAFF
TRBV20-1	.	TRBJ2-7	.	TGCAGTGCTGATGACAGGAGCGGGCAGTACTTC	CSADDRSGQYF
TRBV27	.	TRBJ2-7	.	TGTGCCAGCAGTTTACCAGGCCGCGAGCAGTACTTC	CASSLPGREQYF
TRBV7-9	TRBD1	TRBJ2-7	few	TGTGCCAGCAGCTTAAGGGACAGGGTCTACGAGCAGTACTTC	CASSLRDRVYEQYF
TRBV6-5	.	TRBJ1-1	.	TGTGCCAGCAGTTCCGGACTCACTGAAGCTTTCTTT	CASSSGLTEAFF
TRBV28	.	TRBJ2-3	.	TGTGCCAGCAGTTCCCCGTGGGGGCCCACAGATACGCAGTATTTT	CASSSPWGPTDTQYF
TRBV6-5	TRBD1	TRBJ2-7	.	TGTGCCAGCATTTGGACAGGGGACGAGCAGTACTTC	CASIWTGDEQYF
TRBV7-2	TRBD2	TRBJ2-1	.	TGTGCCAGCAGCCGGGGACTAGCGGGGGCGGGCAATGAGCAGTTCTTC	CASSRGLAGAGNEQFF
TRBV4-1	.	TRBJ1-2	.	TGCGCCAGCAGCCAAACCGTAGACAGAAACAGTAACTATGGCTACACCTTC	CASSQTVDRNSNYGYTF
TRBV28	TRBD1	TRBJ1-5	.	TGTGCCAGCACCGAAGGAGGACAGGGGAATCAGCCCCAGCATTTT	CASTEGGQGNQPQHF
TRBV19	TRBD1	TRBJ2-7	once	TGTGCCAGTAGTATCCAAGGGACAGCCTACGAGCAGTACTTC	CASSIQGTAYEQYF
TRBV5-1	TRBD1	TRBJ1-5	.	TGCGCCAGCAGCTTGGCGGGGGACAGAGATCAGCCCCAGCATTTT	CASSLAGDRDQPQHF
TRBV5-6	TRBD1	TRBJ1-1	.	TGTGCCAGCAGCTCGACAGGGGGCGCGGGTAGGGCTTTCTTT	CASSSTGGAGRAFF
TRBV6-5	TRBD1	TRBJ1-5	.	TGTGCCAGCAAAGTAGGGGGCGTAAATCAGCCCCAGCATTTT	CASKVGGVNQPQHF
TRBV11-3	TRBD1	TRBJ2-1	once	TGTGCCAGCAGCGGCCGACAGGGGGCTGGTGAGCAGTTCTTC	CASSGRQGAGEQFF
TRBV2	.	TRBJ1-5	.	TGTGCCAGCAGTGAAGGGGCAGTTAGCAATCAGCCCCAGCATTTT	CASSEGAVSNQPQHF
TRBV28	TRBD2	TRBJ2-1	.	TGTGCCAGCAGTCGAATAGCGGGAGGCGGAAATGAGCAGTTCTTC	CASSRIAGGGNEQFF
TRBV28	TRBD2	TRBJ2-1	.	TGTGCCAGCAAGAGAAGCGGGATGGGCTACAATGAGCAGTTCTTC	CASKRSGMGYNEQFF
TRBV7-6	TRBD1	TRBJ2-6	.	TGTGCCAGCAGCCCGGGACAGGGTAGAACTGGGGCCAACGTCCTGACTTTC	CASSPGQGRTGANVLTF
TRBV9	.	TRBJ1-1	.	TGTGCCAGCAGCGTAGAGGAGGGCGCTGAAGCTTTCTTT	CASSVEEGAEAFF
TRBV5-1	TRBD1	TRBJ2-1	.	TGCGCCAGCAGCTTACAGGGGGCGCATTACAATGAGCAGTTCTTC	CASSLQGAHYNEQFF
TRBV18	TRBD2	TRBJ2-5	.	TGTGCCAGCTCATCCCCGACTAGCGGGAGTACAGAGACCCAGTACTTC	CASSSPTSGSTETQYF
TRBV5-1	.	TRBJ2-1	.	TGCGCCAGCAGCTTGGCTCCGGGAGCCCACAATGAGCAGTTCTTC	CASSLAPGAHNEQFF
TRBV6-1	.	TRBJ1-5	.	TGTGCCAGCAGCCGCGACAGTCGCAATCAGCCCCAGCATTTT	CASSRDSRNQPQHF
TRBV5-1	.	TRBJ2-4	.	TGCGCCAGCAGCTTGAATCGGGGGTACATTCAGTACTTC	CASSLNRGYIQYF
TRBV11-2	.	TRBJ1-1	.	TGTGCCAGCAGCTTAGGGGCAGGTGCGAACACTGAAGCTTTCTTT	CASSLGAGANTEAFF
TRBV7-9	TRBD2	TRBJ2-2	.	TGTGCCAGCAGCTTACCGGGACTAGCATTCACCGGGGAGCTGTTTTTT	CASSLPGLAFTGELFF
TRBV6-1	.	TRBJ1-5	once	TGTGCCAGCAGTGTTTGGACAAAGCGGGCTCAGCCCCAGCATTTT	CASSVWTKRAQPQHF
TRBV11-3	.	TRBJ2-5	.	TGTGCCAGCAGCTTAGGATCCACAGGGTGGGAGACCCAGTACTTC	CASSLGSTGWETQYF
TRBV7-9	TRBD2	TRBJ2-3	.	TGTGCCAGCAGCATGGGACTAGATGCAGATACGCAGTATTTT	CASSMGLDADTQYF
TRBV4-1	.	TRBJ1-2	.	TGCGCCAGCAGCCAAGGGGGAGCCGAGCGGATCGGCTACACCTTC	CASSQGGAERIGYTF
TRBV19	.	TRBJ2-5	.	TGTGCCAGTAGTTCCACGGACTCCCTCGAGCAGACCCAGTACTTC	CASSSTDSLEQTQYF
TRBV6-1	.	TRBJ1-1	.	TGTGCCAGCAGTGTACAGGAGAACACTGAAGCTTTCTTT	CASSVQENTEAFF
TRBV18	.	TRBJ2-3	.	TGTGCCAGCTCACCTTGGGCTAACACAGATACGCAGTATTTT	CASSPWANTDTQYF
TRBV7-9	TRBD1	TRBJ2-7	.	TGTGCCAGCAGCCCGAAGACAGGGGGCGGCCCGGTTGAGCAGTACTTC	CASSPKTGGGPVEQYF
TRBV6-5	.	TRBJ1-6	.	TGTGCCAGCAGTTACTCAGACAGGTCCAATTCACCCCTCCACTTT	CASSYSDRSNSPLHF
TRBV6-4	.	TRBJ2-1	.	TGTGCCAGCAGTGACCCAGAGGCAGTTCTGAGCTCCTACAATGAGCAGTTCTTC	CASSDPEAVLSSYNEQFF
TRBV7-2	TRBD1	TRBJ2-7	.	TGTGCCAGCAGCGTACAAACCGGGACAGAGGTGTACGAGCAGTACTTC	CASSVQTGTEVYEQYF
TRBV2	TRBD2	TRBJ2-7	.	TGTGCCAGCAGTGAAGGTCCTAGCGGGAGTTACGAGCAGTACTTC	CASSEGPSGSYEQYF
TRBV6-4	TRBD1	TRBJ1-5	.	TGTGCCAGCAGCCCGGACAGGGATCAGCCCCAGCATTTT	CASSPDRDQPQHF
TRBV2	.	TRBJ1-5	.	TGTGCCAGCAGTAGGGAGTACCGGGACTTACTGAATCAGCCCCAGCATTTT	CASSREYRDLLNQPQHF